One sample yielded the 16 T cell receptor beta chains listed below, sequenced in a study of OX40 agonist ivuxolimab in advanced cancers. Only in-frame clones appear in the TCRdb table, and some are missing; sequencing was by immunoSEQ multiplex PCR. This table holds around 92,000 clones, 90% to 95% found once. This sample comprised CD4+ or CD8+ T cells sorted from blood, obtained in a trial of the OX40 agonist ivuxolimab. Every receptor here comes from an adult with an advanced solid tumor such as melanoma, head and neck, liver or kidney cancer.

A single count supports this clone. The V call is TRBV30, the J call TRBJ2-3; 7 nucleotides agree with TRBD2. The length of the CDR3 is 15 residues. Germline trimming cut 3 bases from V and 4 bases from J; bases unmatched to any gene: 10. CDR1 GTSNPN and CDR2 SVGIG come from the germline V gene (reference sequence). CDR3 amino acids: CAWSQPRLASDTQYF. The CDR3 DNA is TGTGCCTGGAGCCAACCTCGACTAGCCTCAGATACGCAGTATTTT.

This clone has just one count. The genes are TRBV5-6 and TRBJ2-1; perhaps D is TRBD1 or TRBD2 (6 bases each). The CDR3 extends over 13 amino acids. Trimming shortened V by 3 bases and J by 8 bases, and 12 bases separated the two germline ends. The V gene's germline CDR1 is SGHDT and CDR2 YYEEEE. CDR3 in DNA: TGTGCCAGCAGCTGGGGGGCGGGCCATGAGCAGTTCTTC. Its translation: CASSWGAGHEQFF.

The chain carries TRBV4-3 and TRBJ1-2; TRBD1 aligns across 8 bases. The length of the CDR3 is 18 residues. Germline CDR1 LGHNA, CDR2 YSLEER. V shed 3 bases and J 0 bases; nucleotides not matched to a gene: 12. The CDR3 DNA reads as TGCGCCAGCAGCCATTCAATAAGTGGACAGGGAACTAACTATGGCTACACCTTC. Residues: CASSHSISGQGTNYGYTF.

This chain joins TRBV5-1 and TRBJ2-7, with 7 bases lining up with TRBD1. Germline CDR1 and CDR2: SGHRS and YFSETQ. CDR3 length equals 15 residues. V was pared by 3 bases and J by 3 bases, with 9 bases of the junction left unmatched. CDR3: CASSYYRGVGYEQYF. In nucleotides, the CDR3 is TGCGCCAGCAGCTACTACAGGGGCGTTGGCTACGAGCAGTACTTC.

This clone was recorded once. The chain links TRBV15 to TRBJ1-3, with D tentatively TRBD1 (6 bases). Trimming left V 1 base short and J 4 bases short, with 11 bases between. Germline V lookup: CDR1 LNHNV, CDR2 YYDKDF (reference sequence). CDR3 size: 15 residues. Written as DNA, the CDR3 is TGTGCCACCAGCAGAGTCCCCAGGGGAGGAAACACCATATATTTT. It specifies CATSRVPRGGNTIYF.

This chain joins TRBV7-2 and TRBJ1-1; D is unresolved. Germline CDR1 reads SGHTA; CDR2 reads FQGNSA. With 1 base removed from V and 1 base from J, the gap between germline ends came to 10 bases. The CDR3 spans 15 residues. CDR3 protein: CASSLVGKGNTEAFF. For the CDR3, the DNA is TGTGCCAGCAGCTTAGTCGGGAAGGGGAACACTGAAGCTTTCTTT. Filled out from reference TRBV7-2 and TRBJ1-1, the complete variable domain reads GAGVSQSPSNKVTEKGKDVELRCDPISGHTALYWYRQSLGQGLEFLIYFQGNSAPDKSGLPSDRFSAERTGGSVSTLTIQRTQQEDSAVYLCASSLVGKGNTEAFFGQGTRLTVV.

The chain combines TRBV23-1 with TRBJ2-2; 15 bases align to TRBD2. TRBV23-1 is an ORF for which the function is uncertain. The CDR3 is made up of 22 amino acids. V lost 2 bases, J lost 7 bases, and 20 bases stayed unmatched. CDR3 DNA sequence: TGCGCCAGCAGTCAAAATTTTCTCGCTCGGACTAGCGGGAGGGTGGACGGCGGGGAGCTGTTTTTT. Amino acids: CASSQNFLARTSGRVDGGELFF.

This rearrangement joins TRBV19 to TRBJ1-1; 7 positions agree with TRBD1. J gave up 10 bases and V 3 bases, and 8 bases lay outside the gene matches. Germline loops: CDR1 LNHDA, CDR2 SQIVND (reference sequence). This CDR3 spans 13 amino acids. The DNA for the CDR3 is TGTGCCAGTAGTATCTATTACCCAGGGGGAGCTTTCTTT. As protein: CASSIYYPGGAFF.

The chain uses TRBV15 and TRBJ2-7; TRBD2 agrees at 7 bases. The CDR3 is 15 amino acids. J gave up 4 bases and V 1 base, and 7 bases lay outside the gene matches. Germline V gives CDR1 LNHNV, CDR2 YYDKDF (reference sequence). The CDR3 protein is CATSRGTSALYEQYV. CDR3 in DNA: TGTGCCACCAGCAGAGGAACTAGCGCACTTTACGAGCAGTACGTC.

This clone has a single count. V usage is TRBV7-3 and J usage is TRBJ2-3; tentatively, D is TRBD2 (6 bases). Germline CDR1 and CDR2: SGHTA and FQGTGA. The V gene lost 1 base and the J gene lost 3 bases, with 11 bases spanning the gap. This CDR3 comprises 15 residues. The CDR3 region has the DNA TGTGCCAGCAGCTTAATGGGTGGGGGGACAGATACGCAGTATTTT. It codes for CASSLMGGGTDTQYF.

The genes are TRBV6-6 and TRBJ1-2; TRBD1 agrees at 7 bases. This CDR3 is built from 15 residues. The trim removed 2 bases at V and 7 bases at J, leaving 10 bases unmatched. Germline V gene lookup returns CDR1 MNHNY and CDR2 SVGAGI (reference sequence). CDR3 region: CASSYQGEGVTGYTF. CDR3 nucleotide sequence: TGTGCCAGCAGTTACCAGGGGGAAGGGGTTACTGGCTACACCTTC.

This chain uses TRBV9 with TRBJ2-3; the match to TRBD2 covers 11 bases. Trimming cost V 2 bases and J 7 bases; bases outside gene matches: 6. The length of the CDR3 is 15 residues. Germline CDR1 and CDR2: SGDLS and YYNGEE. CDR3 sequence: CASSVLAGGLHTQYF. As DNA, the CDR3 is TGTGCCAGCAGCGTCCTAGCGGGAGGCCTGCATACGCAGTATTTT.

This chain uses TRBV6-5 with TRBJ1-2; possibly TRBD1 for D (6 bases). The CDR3 consists of 14 residues. V was trimmed by 5 bases and J by 4 bases, leaving 14 bases between them. The germline CDR1 and CDR2 sequences are MNHEY and SVGAGI. This CDR3 reads CASSPRTASYGYTF. The DNA for the CDR3 is TGTGCCAGCAGTCCAAGGACAGCATCCTATGGCTACACCTTC.

This chain links TRBV4-2 with TRBJ1-1; D is uncertain. CDR1 and CDR2 (germline): LGHNA, YNFKEQ. CDR3 length: 15 residues. V was cut by 0 bases and J by 5 bases, with 13 bases left in between. The CDR3, as DNA: TGTGCCAGCAGCCAAGACCCCCACAGCGGGACTGAAGCTTTCTTT. The encoded protein is CASSQDPHSGTEAFF.

The chain recombines TRBV9 with TRBJ2-1; D call uncertain. Trimming cost V 0 bases and J 1 base, with 5 bases left between them. The CDR3 consists of 14 residues. Per germline, CDR1 SGDLS and CDR2 YYNGEE. For the CDR3, the DNA is TGTGCCAGCAGCGTAGGGGGATCCTACAATGAGCAGTTCTTC. Translated: CASSVGGSYNEQFF.

The V and J genes are TRBV9 and TRBJ1-6; tentative D call: TRBD1 (6 bases). Per germline, CDR1 SGDLS and CDR2 YYNGEE. V gave up 4 bases and J gave up 10 bases, with 18 bases separating them. This CDR3 region has 15 residues. The chain's CDR3 is CASSTASGAGSPLHF. The CDR3 coding sequence is TGTGCCAGCAGCACCGCCTCGGGGGCCGGATCACCCCTCCACTTT.